This T cell receptor beta chain was sequenced during a study of cytomegalovirus exposure and HLA in healthy donors. Points from the study as a whole: No immune exposure information besides CMV serostatus was available. A missense variant in DCLRE1C was later tied to TCR beta V- and J-gene trimming. Cytomegalovirus association was listed for about 180 TCR beta chains.

As regards this clone: Its target is unknown.

Germline CDR1 is SGHRS and CDR2 is YFSETQ. V gave up 4 bases and J gave up 0 bases; unmatched junction bases: 3. This CDR3 has 15 amino acids. PCR employed 60 Vbeta and 13 Jbeta primers. Assay used: immunoSEQ multiplex PCR; TCRdb lists only in-frame clones, some missing. The table has 200,000 to 250,000 clones, around 77% seen once. Sequencing used PBMCs. The TCR was taken from a woman aged 30 to 39 in good health and CMV-seronegative. This chain joins TRBV5-1 and TRBJ1-1; 10 bases match TRBD1. The CDR3 DNA reads TGCGCCAGCAGCCAGGACAGGGGGATGAACACTGAAGCTTTCTTT. This encodes CASSQDRGMNTEAFF. Using reference TRBV5-1 and TRBJ1-1 for the parts outside the CDR3, the full variable domain is KAGVTQTPRYLIKTRGQQVTLSCSPISGHRSVSWYQQTPGQGLQFLFEYFSETQRNKGNFPGRFSGRQFSNSRSEMNVSTLELGDSALYLCASSQDRGMNTEAFFGQGTRLTVV.